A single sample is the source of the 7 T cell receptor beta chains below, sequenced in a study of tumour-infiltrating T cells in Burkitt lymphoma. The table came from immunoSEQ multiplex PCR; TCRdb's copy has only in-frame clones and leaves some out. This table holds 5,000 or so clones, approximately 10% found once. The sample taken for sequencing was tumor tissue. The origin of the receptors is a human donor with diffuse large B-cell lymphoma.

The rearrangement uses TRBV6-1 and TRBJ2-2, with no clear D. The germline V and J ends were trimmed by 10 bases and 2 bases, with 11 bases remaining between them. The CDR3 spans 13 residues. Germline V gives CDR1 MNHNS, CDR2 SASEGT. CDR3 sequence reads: CAMSEPNTGELFF. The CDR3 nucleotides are TGTGCCATGAGCGAACCTAACACCGGGGAGCTGTTTTTT.

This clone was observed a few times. The CDR3 reads CASSITSSPINEQFF. The CDR3, as DNA: TGTGCCAGTAGTATAACGTCTAGCCCGATTAATGAGCAGTTCTTC. The chain joins TRBV19 to TRBJ2-1; weak D call: TRBD2 (5 bases). CDR3 length: 15 residues. The germline V and J ends were trimmed by 2 bases and 7 bases, with 15 bases remaining between them. Germline lookup yields CDR1 LNHDA and CDR2 SQIVND (reference sequence).

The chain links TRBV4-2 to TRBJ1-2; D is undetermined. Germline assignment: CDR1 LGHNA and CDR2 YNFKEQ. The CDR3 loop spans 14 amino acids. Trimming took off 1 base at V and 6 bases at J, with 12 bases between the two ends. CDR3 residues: CASSQGVLKHGYTF. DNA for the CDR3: TGTGCCAGCAGCCAAGGGGTTCTGAAGCATGGCTACACCTTC.

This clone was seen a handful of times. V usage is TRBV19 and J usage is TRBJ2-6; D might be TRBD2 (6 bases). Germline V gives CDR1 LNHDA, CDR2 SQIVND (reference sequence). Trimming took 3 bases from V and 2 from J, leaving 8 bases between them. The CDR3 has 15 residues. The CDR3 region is CASSIRGTGANVLTF. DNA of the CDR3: TGTGCCAGTAGTATTCGGGGGACTGGGGCCAACGTCCTGACTTTC. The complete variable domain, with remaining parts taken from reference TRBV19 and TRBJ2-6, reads DGGITQSPKYLFRKEGQNVTLSCEQNLNHDAMYWYRQDPGQGLRLIYYSQIVNDFQKGDIAEGYSVSREKKESFPLTVTSAQKNPTAFYLCASSIRGTGANVLTFGAGSRLTVL.

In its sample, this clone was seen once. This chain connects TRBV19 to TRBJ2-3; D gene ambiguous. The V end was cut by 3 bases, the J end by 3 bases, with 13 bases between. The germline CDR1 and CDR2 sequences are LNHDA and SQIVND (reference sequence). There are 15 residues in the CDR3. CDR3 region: CASSMGNRWTDTQYF. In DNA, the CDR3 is TGTGCCAGTAGTATGGGCAACCGTTGGACAGATACGCAGTATTTT.

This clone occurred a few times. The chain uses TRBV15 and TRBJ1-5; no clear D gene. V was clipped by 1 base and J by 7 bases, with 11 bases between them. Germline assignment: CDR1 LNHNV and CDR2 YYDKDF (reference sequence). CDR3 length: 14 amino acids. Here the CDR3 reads CATSRAGDRQPQHF. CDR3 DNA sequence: TGTGCCACCAGCAGAGCTGGGGATCGACAGCCCCAGCATTTT.

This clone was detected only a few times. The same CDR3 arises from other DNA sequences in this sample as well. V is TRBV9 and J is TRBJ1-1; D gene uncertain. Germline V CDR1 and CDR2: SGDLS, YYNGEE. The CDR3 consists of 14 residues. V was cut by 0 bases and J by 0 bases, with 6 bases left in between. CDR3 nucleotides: TGTGCCAGCAGCGTAGGGGCACTGAACACTGAAGCTTTCTTT. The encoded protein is CASSVGALNTEAFF.